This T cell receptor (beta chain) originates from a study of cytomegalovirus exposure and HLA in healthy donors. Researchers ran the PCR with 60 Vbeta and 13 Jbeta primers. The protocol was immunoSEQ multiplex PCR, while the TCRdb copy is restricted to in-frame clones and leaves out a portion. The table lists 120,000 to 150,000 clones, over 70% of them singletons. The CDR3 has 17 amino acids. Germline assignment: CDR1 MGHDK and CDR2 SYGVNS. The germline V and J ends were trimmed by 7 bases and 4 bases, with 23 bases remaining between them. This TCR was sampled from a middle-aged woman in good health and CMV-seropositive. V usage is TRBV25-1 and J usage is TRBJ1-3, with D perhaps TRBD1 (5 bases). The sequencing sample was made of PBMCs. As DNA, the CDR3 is TGTGCCAGCACTCCGGCCGTGGGGGGAGAGCGCGGAAACACCATATATTTT. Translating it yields CASTPAVGGERGNTIYF. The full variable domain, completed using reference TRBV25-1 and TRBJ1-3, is EADIYQTPRYLVIGTGKKITLECSQTMGHDKMYWYQQDPGMELHLIHYSYGVNSTEKGDLSSESTVSRIRTEHFPLTLESARPSHTSQYLCASTPAVGGERGNTIYFGEGSWLTVV.